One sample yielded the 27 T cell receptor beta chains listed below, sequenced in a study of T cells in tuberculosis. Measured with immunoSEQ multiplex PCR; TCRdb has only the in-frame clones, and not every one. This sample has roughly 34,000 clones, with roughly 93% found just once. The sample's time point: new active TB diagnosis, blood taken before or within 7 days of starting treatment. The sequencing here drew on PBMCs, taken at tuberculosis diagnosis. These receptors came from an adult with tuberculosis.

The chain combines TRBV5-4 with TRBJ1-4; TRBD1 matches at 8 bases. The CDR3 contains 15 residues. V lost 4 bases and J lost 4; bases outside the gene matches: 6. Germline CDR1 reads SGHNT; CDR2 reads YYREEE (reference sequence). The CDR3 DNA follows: TGTGCCAGCAGCCCGGACAGGGAAAATAATGAAAAACTGTTTTTT. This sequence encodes CASSPDRENNEKLFF.

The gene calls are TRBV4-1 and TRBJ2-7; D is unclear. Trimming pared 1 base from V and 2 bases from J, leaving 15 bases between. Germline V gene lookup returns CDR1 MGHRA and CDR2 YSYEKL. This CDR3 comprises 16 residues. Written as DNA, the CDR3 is TGCGCCAGCAGCCAAGTGGGCCGAGAATACACCTACGAGCAGTACTTC. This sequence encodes CASSQVGREYTYEQYF.

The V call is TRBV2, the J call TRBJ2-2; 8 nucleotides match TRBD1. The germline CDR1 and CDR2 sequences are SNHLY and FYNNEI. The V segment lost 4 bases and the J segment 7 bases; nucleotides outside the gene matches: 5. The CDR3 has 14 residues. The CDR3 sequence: CASSVGQGGGELFF. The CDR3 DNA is TGTGCCAGCAGTGTCGGACAGGGAGGCGGGGAGCTGTTTTTT.

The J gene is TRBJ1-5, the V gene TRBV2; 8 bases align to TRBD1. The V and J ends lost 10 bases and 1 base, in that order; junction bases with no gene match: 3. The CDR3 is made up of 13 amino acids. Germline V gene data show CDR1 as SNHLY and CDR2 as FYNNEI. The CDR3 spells CATGGQSNQPQHF. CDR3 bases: TGTGCCACAGGGGGCCAAAGCAATCAGCCCCAGCATTTT.

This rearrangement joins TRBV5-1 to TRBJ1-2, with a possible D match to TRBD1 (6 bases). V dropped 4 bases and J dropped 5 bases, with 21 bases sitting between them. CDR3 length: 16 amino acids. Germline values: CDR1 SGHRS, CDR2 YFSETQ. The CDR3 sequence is CASSHSGATDFYGYTF. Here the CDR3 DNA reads TGCGCCAGCAGCCACTCAGGGGCTACCGACTTTTATGGCTACACCTTC.

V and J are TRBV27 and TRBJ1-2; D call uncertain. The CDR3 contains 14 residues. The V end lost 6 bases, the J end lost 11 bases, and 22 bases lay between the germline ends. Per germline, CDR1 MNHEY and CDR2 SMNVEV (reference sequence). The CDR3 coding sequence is TGTGCCAGCAGCCCCGACCCGAGTCGGAGGTGGTACACCTTC. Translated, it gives CASSPDPSRRWYTF.

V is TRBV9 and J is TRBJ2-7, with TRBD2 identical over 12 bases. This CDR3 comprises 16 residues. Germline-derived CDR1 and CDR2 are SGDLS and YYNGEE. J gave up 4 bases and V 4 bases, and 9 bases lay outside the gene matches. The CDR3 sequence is CASSPRTSGMLYEQYF. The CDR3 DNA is TGTGCCAGCAGCCCCAGGACTAGCGGGATGTTATACGAGCAGTACTTC.

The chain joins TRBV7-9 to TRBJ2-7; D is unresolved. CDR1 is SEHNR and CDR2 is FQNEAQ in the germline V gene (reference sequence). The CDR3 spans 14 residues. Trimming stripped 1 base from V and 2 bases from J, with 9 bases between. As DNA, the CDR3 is TGTGCCAGCAGCTTAGAGTTGGAGACCTACGAGCAGTACTTC. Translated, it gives CASSLELETYEQYF.

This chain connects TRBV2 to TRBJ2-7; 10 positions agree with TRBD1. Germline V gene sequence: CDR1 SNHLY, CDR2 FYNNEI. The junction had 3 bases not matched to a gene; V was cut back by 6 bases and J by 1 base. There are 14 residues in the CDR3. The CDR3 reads CASSGGQGSYEQYF. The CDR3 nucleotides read TGTGCCAGCAGCGGGGGACAGGGGTCCTACGAGCAGTACTTC.

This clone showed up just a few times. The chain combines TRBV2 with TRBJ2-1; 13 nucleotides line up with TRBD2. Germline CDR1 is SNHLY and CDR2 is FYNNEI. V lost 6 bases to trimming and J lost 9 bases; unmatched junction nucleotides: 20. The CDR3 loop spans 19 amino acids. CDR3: CASSRGLNGLAGVSGEQFF. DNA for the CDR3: TGTGCCAGCAGCCGGGGACTTAACGGACTAGCGGGAGTCTCGGGTGAGCAGTTCTTC.

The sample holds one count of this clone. CDR3 protein: CASSQLGTSGSKDTQYF. CDR3 coding DNA: TGCGCCAGCAGCCAACTGGGGACTAGCGGGAGTAAGGATACGCAGTATTTT. The genes are TRBV4-1 and TRBJ2-3, with TRBD2 identical over 14 bases. The CDR3 totals 17 residues. With 2 bases clipped from V and 6 bases from J, the junction kept 7 bases outside the gene matches. Per the germline V gene, CDR1 is MGHRA and CDR2 is YSYEKL.

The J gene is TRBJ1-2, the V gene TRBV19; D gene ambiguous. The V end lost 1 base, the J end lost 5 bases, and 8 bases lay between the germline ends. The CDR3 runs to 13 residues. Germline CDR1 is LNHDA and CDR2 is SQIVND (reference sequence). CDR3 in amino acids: CASSIGEGYGYTF. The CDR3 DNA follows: TGTGCCAGTAGTATAGGGGAGGGATATGGCTACACCTTC.

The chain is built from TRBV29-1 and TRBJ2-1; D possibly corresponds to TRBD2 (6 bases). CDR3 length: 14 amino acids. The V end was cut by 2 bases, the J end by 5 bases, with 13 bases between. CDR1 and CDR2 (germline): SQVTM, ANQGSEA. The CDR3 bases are TGCAGCGTTGAATTGGGGCGGGACCACAATGAGCAGTTCTTC. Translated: CSVELGRDHNEQFF.

CDR3 DNA: TGTGCCAGAAGCTTGGCCCGTTCAAGGGGCTACGAGCAGTACTTC. This encodes CARSLARSRGYEQYF. The chain has TRBV5-3 and TRBJ2-7, with D possibly TRBD1 on 5 matching bases. TRBV5-3 is labeled an ORF, and its function is uncertain. Trimming removed 0 bases at V and 3 bases at J, with 13 bases between. The CDR3 has 15 amino acids.

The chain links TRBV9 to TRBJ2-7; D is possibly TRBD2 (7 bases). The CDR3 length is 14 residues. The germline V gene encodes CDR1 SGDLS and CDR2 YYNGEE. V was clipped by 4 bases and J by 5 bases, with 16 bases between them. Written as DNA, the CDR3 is TGTGCCAGCAGCAGGGGGGGCCCCTTGGACGAGCAGTACTTC. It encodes CASSRGGPLDEQYF.

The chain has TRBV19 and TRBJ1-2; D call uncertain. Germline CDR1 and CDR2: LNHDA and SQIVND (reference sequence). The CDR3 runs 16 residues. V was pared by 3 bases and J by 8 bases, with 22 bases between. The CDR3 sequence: CASSMTTGGQVYGYTF. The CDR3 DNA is TGTGCCAGTAGTATGACCACCGGAGGCCAGGTCTACGGCTACACCTTC. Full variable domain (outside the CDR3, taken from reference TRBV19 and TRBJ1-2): DGGITQSPKYLFRKEGQNVTLSCEQNLNHDAMYWYRQDPGQGLRLIYYSQIVNDFQKGDIAEGYSVSREKKESFPLTVTSAQKNPTAFYLCASSMTTGGQVYGYTFGSGTRLTVV.

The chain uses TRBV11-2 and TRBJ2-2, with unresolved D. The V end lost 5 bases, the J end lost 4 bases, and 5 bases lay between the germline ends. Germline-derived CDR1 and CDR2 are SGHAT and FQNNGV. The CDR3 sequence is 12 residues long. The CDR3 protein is CASSPFTGELFF. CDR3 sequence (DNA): TGTGCCAGCAGCCCTTTCACCGGGGAGCTGTTTTTT. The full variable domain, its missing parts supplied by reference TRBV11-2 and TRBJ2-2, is EAGVAQSPRYKIIEKRQSVAFWCNPISGHATLYWYQQILGQGPKLLIQFQNNGVVDDSQLPKDRFSAERLKGVDSTLKIQPAKLEDSAVYLCASSPFTGELFFGEGSRLTVL.

The CDR3 DNA is TGTGCCAGCAGACCGACAGGGGAGACTGGCTACACCTTC. Amino acid sequence: CASRPTGETGYTF. The chain carries TRBV2 and TRBJ1-2, with 8 nucleotides matching TRBD1. Germline lookup yields CDR1 SNHLY and CDR2 FYNNEI. CDR3 size: 13 residues. V trimming: 6 bases; J trimming: 7 bases; junction bases outside the gene matches: 7. The full variable domain, its missing parts supplied by reference TRBV2 and TRBJ1-2, is EPEVTQTPSHQVTQMGQEVILRCVPISNHLYFYWYRQILGQKVEFLVSFYNNEISEKSEIFDDQFSVERPDGSNFTLKIRSTKLEDSAMYFCASRPTGETGYTFGSGTRLTVV.

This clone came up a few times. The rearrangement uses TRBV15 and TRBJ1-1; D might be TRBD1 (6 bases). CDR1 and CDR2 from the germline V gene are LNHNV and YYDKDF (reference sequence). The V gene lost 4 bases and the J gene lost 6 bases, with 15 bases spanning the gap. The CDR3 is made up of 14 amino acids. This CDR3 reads CATSTGIGGSEAFF. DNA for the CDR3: TGTGCCACCAGCACTGGTATAGGGGGATCTGAAGCTTTCTTT.

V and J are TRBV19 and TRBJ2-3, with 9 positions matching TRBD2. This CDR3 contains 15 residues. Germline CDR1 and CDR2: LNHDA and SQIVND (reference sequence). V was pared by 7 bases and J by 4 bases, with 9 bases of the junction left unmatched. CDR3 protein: CASMSSGRLADTQYF. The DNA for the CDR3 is TGTGCCAGTATGTCAAGCGGGAGGTTAGCAGATACGCAGTATTTT.

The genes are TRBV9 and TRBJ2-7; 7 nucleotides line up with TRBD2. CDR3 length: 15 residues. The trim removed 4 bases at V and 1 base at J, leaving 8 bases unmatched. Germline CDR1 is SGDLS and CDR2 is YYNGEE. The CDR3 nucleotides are TGTGCCAGCAGCCCCTGGGGGGAGGGGTCCTACGAGCAGTACTTC. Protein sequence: CASSPWGEGSYEQYF.

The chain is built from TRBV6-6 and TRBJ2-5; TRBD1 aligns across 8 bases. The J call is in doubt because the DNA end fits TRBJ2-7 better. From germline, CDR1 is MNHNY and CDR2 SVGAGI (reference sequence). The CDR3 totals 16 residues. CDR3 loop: CASSSPGQGGSYEQYF. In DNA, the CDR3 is TGTGCCAGCAGTTCTCCCGGACAGGGAGGCTCCTACGAGCAGTACTTC.

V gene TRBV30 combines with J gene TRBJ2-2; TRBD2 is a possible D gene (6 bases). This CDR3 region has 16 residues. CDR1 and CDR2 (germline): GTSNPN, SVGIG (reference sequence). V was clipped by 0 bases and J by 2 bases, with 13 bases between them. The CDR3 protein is CAWSVMVADNTGELFF. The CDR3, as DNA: TGTGCCTGGAGTGTAATGGTAGCGGACAACACCGGGGAGCTGTTTTTT. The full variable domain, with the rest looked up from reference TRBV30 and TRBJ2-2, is SQTIHQWPATLVQPVGSPLSLECTVEGTSNPNLYWYRQAAGRGLQLLFYSVGIGQISSEVPQNLSASRPQDRQFILSSKKLLLSDSGFYLCAWSVMVADNTGELFFGEGSRLTVL.

CDR3 DNA: TGTGCCAGCAGCTTAGAAGCGGGAGCCCCGGAGCAGTTCTTC. This sequence encodes CASSLEAGAPEQFF. The chain joins TRBV11-2 to TRBJ2-1; TRBD2 aligns across 8 bases. The germline CDR1 and CDR2 sequences are SGHAT and FQNNGV. V was clipped by 0 bases and J by 10 bases; unmatched bases: 5. The CDR3 is 14 amino acids.

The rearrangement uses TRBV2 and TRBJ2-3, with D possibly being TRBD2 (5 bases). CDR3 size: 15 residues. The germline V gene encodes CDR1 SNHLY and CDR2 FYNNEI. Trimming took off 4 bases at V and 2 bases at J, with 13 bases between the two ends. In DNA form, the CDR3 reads TGTGCCAGCAGTGGCCCAGGACTTTACACAGATACGCAGTATTTT. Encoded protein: CASSGPGLYTDTQYF.

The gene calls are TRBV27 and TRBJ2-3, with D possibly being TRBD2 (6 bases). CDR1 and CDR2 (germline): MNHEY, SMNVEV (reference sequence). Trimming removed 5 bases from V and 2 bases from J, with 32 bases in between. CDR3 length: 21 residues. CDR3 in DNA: TGTGCCAGCAGTCCGCTCAGCTTCCTAGCGACGACTTTACTAAACACAGATACGCAGTATTTT. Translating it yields CASSPLSFLATTLLNTDTQYF.

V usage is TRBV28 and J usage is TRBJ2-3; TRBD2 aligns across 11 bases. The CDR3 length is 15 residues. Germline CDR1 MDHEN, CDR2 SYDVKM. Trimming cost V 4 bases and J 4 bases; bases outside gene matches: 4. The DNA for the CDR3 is TGTGCCAGCAGTTCCCTAGCGGGAGGACCAGATACGCAGTATTTT. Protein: CASSSLAGGPDTQYF.